These 5 T cell receptor beta chains were sequenced from one sample in a study of Ad26.COV2.S vaccination and SARS-CoV-2 variants. Using immunoSEQ multiplex PCR, the repertoire was profiled, and TCRdb retains in-frame clones only, with some absent. Among about 320,000 clones listed, around 81% were seen once. Treatment denoted: roughly 18 received Ad26.COV2.S at low or high dose, single or two shots; 5 received placebo; per-sample allocation not given. Collection of samples fell on day 63 after the first vaccine or placebo injection. Material: peripheral blood, obtained in a trial of Ad26.COV2.S vaccine versus placebo. Source of these receptors: a person between 18 and 65 years old who received the Ad26.COV2.S COVID-19 vaccine or a placebo.

The chain employs TRBV28 and TRBJ2-1; unclear D gene. Trimming pared 8 bases from V and 2 bases from J, leaving 13 bases between. The CDR3 extends over 14 amino acids. From germline, CDR1 is MDHEN and CDR2 SYDVKM. Written as DNA, the CDR3 is TGTGCCAGCCCCCCGGCTGACACCTACAATGAGCAGTTCTTC. Translated, it gives CASPPADTYNEQFF.

The chain links TRBV7-3 to TRBJ2-3, with no clear D. Trimming removed 4 bases at V and 3 bases at J, with 17 bases between. The CDR3 is 16 residues long. CDR1 is SGHTA and CDR2 is FQGTGA in the germline V gene. CDR3 sequence: CASSSTGLIRTDTQYF. CDR3 in DNA: TGTGCCAGCAGCTCCACTGGCCTTATTAGGACAGATACGCAGTATTTT.

Written as DNA, the CDR3 is TGTGCCAGCTCACAAAGCTCCTATAATTCACCCCTCCACTTT. Protein sequence: CASSQSSYNSPLHF. The chain has TRBV18 and TRBJ1-6; no firm D call. CDR3 length equals 14 residues. V was trimmed by 4 bases and J by 0 bases, leaving 4 bases between them. CDR1 is KGHSH, CDR2 LQKENI, per germline.

The rearrangement joins TRBV4-1 to TRBJ2-1, with 9 nucleotides matching TRBD1. Germline assignment: CDR1 MGHRA and CDR2 YSYEKL. The length of the CDR3 is 15 residues. V shed 8 bases and J 7 bases; nucleotides not matched to a gene: 12. The CDR3 sequence: CASSYGQGSGNEQFF. The CDR3 nucleotides read TGCGCCAGCTCATACGGACAGGGGAGCGGGAATGAGCAGTTCTTC.

This clone has at least ten counts. The V call is TRBV13, the J call TRBJ1-6, with 10 positions matching TRBD1. Germline V gives CDR1 PRHDT, CDR2 FYEKMQ (reference sequence). V dropped 5 bases and J dropped 0; count of bases not matched to a gene: 13. This CDR3 contains 20 residues. The CDR3 DNA follows: TGTGCCAGCAGCAATCGACTAGGACAGGGGGGTAGCTCCTATAATTCACCCCTCCACTTT. This encodes CASSNRLGQGGSSYNSPLHF.